Included here is one T cell receptor (beta chain) sequence, with context. Its target is not known. The data originate from a study of cytotoxic CD8 clonotypes in ibrutinib-treated CLL. Whole-study context: Sample averages reached 250,000 to 300,000 productive templates and over 85,000 productive rearrangements. Findings and limits, study-wide: There were differences in sampling times between sustained-remission and progressing patients. At ibrutinib response, clonality increased, and at progression it declined back toward baseline.

Frozen-stored PBMCs produced 1.5 to 2.5 micrograms of genomic DNA for TCR beta libraries. Germline V gene data show CDR1 as SGHVS and CDR2 as FNYEAQ. This CDR3 spans 15 amino acids. The ends were cut back, 1 base at V and 0 bases at J, with 7 bases in the middle. TCRdb's table, derived via immunoSEQ multiplex PCR, lists solely in-frame clones and lacks some. The sample holds 50,000 or so clones, roughly 63% seen once. The source of this sequence is a human donor with chronic lymphocytic leukemia. Source: PBMCs, taken after 24 months of ibrutinib treatment. The V call is TRBV7-6, the J call TRBJ2-1; no reliable D call. CDR3 bases: TGTGCCAGCAGCTTAGATCTGAGCTCCTACAATGAGCAGTTCTTC. Translation gives CASSLDLSSYNEQFF.